This T cell receptor beta chain was obtained from a study of control samples from healthy donors and cancer patients. The data were produced by immunoSEQ multiplex PCR, yet TCRdb's version contains in-frame clones alone and is incomplete. The data contain some 120,000 clones, more than 80% of them seen just once; the ten biggest clones take up around 1.1%. The CDR3 runs 13 residues. CDR1 is LNHDA and CDR2 is SQIVND in the germline V gene (reference sequence). V was shortened by 2 bases and J by 7 bases, with 6 bases between the two germline ends. Sequenced material: PBMCs. The clonotype was recovered from a woman aged 45-65 years with colorectal cancer. The chain has TRBV19 and TRBJ1-6; the D is unclear. DNA of the CDR3: TGTGCCAGTAGTATACAGAGGAATTCACCCCTCCACTTT. Its protein product is CASSIQRNSPLHF.